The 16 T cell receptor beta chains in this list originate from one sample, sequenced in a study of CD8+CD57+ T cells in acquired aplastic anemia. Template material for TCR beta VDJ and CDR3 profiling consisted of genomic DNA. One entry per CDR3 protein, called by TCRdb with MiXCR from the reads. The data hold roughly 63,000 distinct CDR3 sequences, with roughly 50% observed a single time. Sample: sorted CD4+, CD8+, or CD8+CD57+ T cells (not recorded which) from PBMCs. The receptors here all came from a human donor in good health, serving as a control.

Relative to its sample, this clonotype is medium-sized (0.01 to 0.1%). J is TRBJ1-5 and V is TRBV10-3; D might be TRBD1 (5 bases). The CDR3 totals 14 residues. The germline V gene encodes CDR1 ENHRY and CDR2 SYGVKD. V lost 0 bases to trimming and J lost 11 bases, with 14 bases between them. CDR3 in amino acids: CAISESIGGGSQHF. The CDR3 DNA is TGTGCCATCAGTGAGTCAATTGGGGGAGGGTCCCAGCATTTT.

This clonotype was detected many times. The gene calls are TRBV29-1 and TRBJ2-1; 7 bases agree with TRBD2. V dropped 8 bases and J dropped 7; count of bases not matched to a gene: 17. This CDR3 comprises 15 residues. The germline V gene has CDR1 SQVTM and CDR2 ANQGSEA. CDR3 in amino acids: CSSGGWEVGGNEQFF. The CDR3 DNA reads TGCAGCTCCGGGGGGTGGGAAGTAGGTGGAAATGAGCAGTTCTTC.

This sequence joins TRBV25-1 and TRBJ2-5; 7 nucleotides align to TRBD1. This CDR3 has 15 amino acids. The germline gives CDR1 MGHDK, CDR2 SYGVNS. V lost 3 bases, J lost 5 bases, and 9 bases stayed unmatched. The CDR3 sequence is CASSDSQRGLETQYF. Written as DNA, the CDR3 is TGTGCCAGCAGTGATTCCCAAAGGGGGCTTGAGACCCAGTACTTC.

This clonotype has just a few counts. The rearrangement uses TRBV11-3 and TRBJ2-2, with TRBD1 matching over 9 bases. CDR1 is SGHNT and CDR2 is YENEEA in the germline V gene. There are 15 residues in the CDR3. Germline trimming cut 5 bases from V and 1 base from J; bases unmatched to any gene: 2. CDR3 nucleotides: TGTGCCAGCAGCCCGGACAGGGGGAACACCGGGGAGCTGTTTTTT. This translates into CASSPDRGNTGELFF.

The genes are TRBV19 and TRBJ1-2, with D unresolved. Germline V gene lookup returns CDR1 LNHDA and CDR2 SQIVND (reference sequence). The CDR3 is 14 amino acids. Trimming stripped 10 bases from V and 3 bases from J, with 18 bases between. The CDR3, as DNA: TGTGCCACAACACGGAGGCAGAGTGACTATGGCTACACCTTC. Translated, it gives CATTRRQSDYGYTF.

CDR3 protein: CASSLGSLYNEQFF. Here the CDR3 DNA reads TGTGCCAGCAGCTTAGGGTCCCTATACAATGAGCAGTTCTTC. The gene calls are TRBV11-1 and TRBJ2-1; D gene ambiguous. CDR3 length: 14 residues. From germline, CDR1 is SGHAT and CDR2 FQDESV (reference sequence). V lost 1 base and J 4 bases, leaving 8 bases between the germline ends.

CDR3 DNA: TGTGCCAGCAGCGTAGGCGCGGGGGGGCAGGAAGAGACCCAGTACTTC. Translating gives CASSVGAGGQEETQYF. V usage is TRBV9 and J usage is TRBJ2-5; 9 bases align to TRBD2. CDR1 and CDR2 (germline): SGDLS, YYNGEE. Germline trimming cut 0 bases from V and 3 bases from J; bases unmatched to any gene: 6. The CDR3 consists of 16 residues.

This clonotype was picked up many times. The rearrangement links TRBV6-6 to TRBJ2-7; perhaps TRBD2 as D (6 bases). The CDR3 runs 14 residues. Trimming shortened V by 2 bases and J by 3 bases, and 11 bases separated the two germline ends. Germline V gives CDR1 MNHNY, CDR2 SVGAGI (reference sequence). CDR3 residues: CASSYPTRGYEQYF. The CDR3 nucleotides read TGTGCCAGCAGTTACCCAACGCGGGGCTACGAGCAGTACTTC.

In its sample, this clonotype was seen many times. CDR3 bases: TGTGCCAGCAGATGGACAGGGGGAAGCCAAGAGACCCAGTACTTC. This codes for CASRWTGGSQETQYF. The J gene is TRBJ2-5, the V gene TRBV2; 10 bases fit TRBD1. CDR3 length: 15 amino acids. Per the germline V gene, CDR1 is SNHLY and CDR2 is FYNNEI. V lost 6 bases to trimming and J lost 1 base; unmatched junction nucleotides: 5.

The CDR3 here is CASSPPAGGYEQYF. In DNA form, the CDR3 reads TGTGCCAGCAGCCCCCCGGCAGGAGGGTACGAGCAGTACTTC. This chain links TRBV7-9 with TRBJ2-7, with D tentatively TRBD2 (6 bases). Germline V gene lookup returns CDR1 SEHNR and CDR2 FQNEAQ (reference sequence). CDR3 length: 14 amino acids. V lost 5 bases, J lost 4 bases, and 15 bases lay in between.

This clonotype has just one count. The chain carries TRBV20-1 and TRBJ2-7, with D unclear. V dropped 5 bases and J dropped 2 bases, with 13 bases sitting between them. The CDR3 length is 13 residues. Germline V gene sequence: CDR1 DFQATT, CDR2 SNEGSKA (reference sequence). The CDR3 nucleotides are TGCAGTGCTGTCTACCCGGAAGCCTACGAGCAGTACTTC. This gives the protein CSAVYPEAYEQYF.

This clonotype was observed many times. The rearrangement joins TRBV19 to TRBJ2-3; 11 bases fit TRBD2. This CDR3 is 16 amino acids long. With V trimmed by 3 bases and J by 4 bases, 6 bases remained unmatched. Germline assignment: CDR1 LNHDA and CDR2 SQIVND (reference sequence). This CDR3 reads CASSISLAGGADTQYF. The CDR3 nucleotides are TGTGCCAGTAGTATTTCCCTAGCGGGGGGCGCAGATACGCAGTATTTT.

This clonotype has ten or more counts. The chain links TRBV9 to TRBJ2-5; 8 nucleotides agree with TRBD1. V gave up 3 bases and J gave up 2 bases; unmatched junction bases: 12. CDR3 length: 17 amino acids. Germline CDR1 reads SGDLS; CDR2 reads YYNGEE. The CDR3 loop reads CASSAREGRGLQETQYF. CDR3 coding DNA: TGTGCCAGCAGCGCCAGAGAAGGCAGGGGGCTTCAAGAGACCCAGTACTTC.

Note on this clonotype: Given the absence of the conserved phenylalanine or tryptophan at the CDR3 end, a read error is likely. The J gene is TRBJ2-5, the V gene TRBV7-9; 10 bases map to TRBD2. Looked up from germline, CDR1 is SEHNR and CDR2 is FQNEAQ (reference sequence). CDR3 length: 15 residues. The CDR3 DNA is TGTGCCAGCAGCCTAGCGGGGGCGTACCAAGAGACCCAGTACCCC. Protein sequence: CASSLAGAYQETQYP.

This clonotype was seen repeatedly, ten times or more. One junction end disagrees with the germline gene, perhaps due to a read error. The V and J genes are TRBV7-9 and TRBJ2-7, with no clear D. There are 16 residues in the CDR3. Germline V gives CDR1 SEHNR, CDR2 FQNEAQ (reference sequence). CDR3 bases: TGTGCCAGCAGCCCTCCCGGCAGATTGTCCTCCAACGAGCAGTACTTC. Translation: CASSPPGRLSSNEQYF.

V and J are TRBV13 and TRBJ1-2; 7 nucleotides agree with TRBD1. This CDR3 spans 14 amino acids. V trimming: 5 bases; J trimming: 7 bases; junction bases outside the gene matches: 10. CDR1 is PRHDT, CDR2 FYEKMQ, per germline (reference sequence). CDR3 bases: TGTGCCAGCAGCGGAACAGGGGTTCTTTTTGGCTACACCTTC. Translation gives CASSGTGVLFGYTF.